The following is a T cell receptor beta chain sequence with its context. This sample was included in a study of T cell responses to AZD1222 COVID-19 vaccine. Sequencing was performed with immunoSEQ multiplex PCR; in TCRdb, only in-frame clones are kept and a portion is missing. The table lists about 97,000 clones, about 90% of them singletons, with more than 15% in the top ten. Per germline, CDR1 LNHDA and CDR2 SQIVND (reference sequence). After removal of 7 bases from V and 4 bases from J, the junction contained 10 bases not matched to a gene. The CDR3 has 17 amino acids. The TCR originated in an adult in good health. This chain joins TRBV19 and TRBJ2-1; 13 nucleotides align to TRBD2. This specimen was peripheral blood, taken on day 0 of AZD1222 vaccination. CDR3 amino acids: CASTASWTSGGYNEQFF. The CDR3 bases are TGTGCCAGTACCGCCTCCTGGACTAGCGGGGGTTACAATGAGCAGTTCTTC.